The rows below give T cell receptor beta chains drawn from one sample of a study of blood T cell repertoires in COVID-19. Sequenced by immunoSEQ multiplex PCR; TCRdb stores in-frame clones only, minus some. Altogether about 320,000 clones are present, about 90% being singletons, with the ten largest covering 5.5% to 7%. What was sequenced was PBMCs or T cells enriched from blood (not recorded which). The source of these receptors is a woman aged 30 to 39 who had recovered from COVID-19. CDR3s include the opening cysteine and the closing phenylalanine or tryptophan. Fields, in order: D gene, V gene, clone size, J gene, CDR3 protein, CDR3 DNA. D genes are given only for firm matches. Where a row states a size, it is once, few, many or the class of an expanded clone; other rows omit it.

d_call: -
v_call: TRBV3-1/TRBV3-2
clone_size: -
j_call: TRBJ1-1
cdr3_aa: CASSTSVQTEAFF
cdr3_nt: TGTGCCAGCAGCACGTCGGTTCAAACTGAAGCTTTCTTT

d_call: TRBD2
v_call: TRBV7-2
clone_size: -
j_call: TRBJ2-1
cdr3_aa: CASSLGGLAGGGEQFF
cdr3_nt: TGTGCCAGCAGCTTAGGCGGGCTAGCGGGGGGAGGTGAGCAGTTCTTC

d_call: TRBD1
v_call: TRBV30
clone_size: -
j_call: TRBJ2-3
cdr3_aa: CAWGGQGSQYF
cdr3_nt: TGTGCCTGGGGGGGACAGGGGTCGCAGTATTTT

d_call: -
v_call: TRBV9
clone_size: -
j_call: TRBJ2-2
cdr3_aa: CASSVGGRESNTGELFF
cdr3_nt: TGTGCCAGCAGCGTAGGTGGGCGAGAGTCGAACACCGGGGAGCTGTTTTTT

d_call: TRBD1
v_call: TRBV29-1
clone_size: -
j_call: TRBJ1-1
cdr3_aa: CSVDRGMNTEAFF
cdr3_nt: TGCAGCGTCGACAGGGGAATGAACACTGAAGCTTTCTTT

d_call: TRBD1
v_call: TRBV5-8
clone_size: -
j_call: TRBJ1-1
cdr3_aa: CASSIQGAYTEAFF
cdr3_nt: TGTGCCAGCAGCATACAGGGGGCTTACACTGAAGCTTTCTTT

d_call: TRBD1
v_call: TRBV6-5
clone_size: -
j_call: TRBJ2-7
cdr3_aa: CASSRTGVGSYEQYF
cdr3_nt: TGTGCCAGCAGCAGGACAGGGGTCGGCTCCTACGAGCAGTACTTC

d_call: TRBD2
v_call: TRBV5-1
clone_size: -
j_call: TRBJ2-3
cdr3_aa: CASSPVGGADTQYF
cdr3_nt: TGCGCCAGCAGTCCGGTTGGGGGGGCAGATACGCAGTATTTT

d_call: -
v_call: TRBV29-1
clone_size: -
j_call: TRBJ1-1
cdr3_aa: CSVNFGMNTEAFF
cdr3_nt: TGCAGCGTTAACTTCGGGATGAACACTGAAGCTTTCTTT

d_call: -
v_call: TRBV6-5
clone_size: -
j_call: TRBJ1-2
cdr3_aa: CASTRGPNYGYTF
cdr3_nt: TGTGCCAGCACCAGGGGTCCTAACTATGGCTACACCTTC

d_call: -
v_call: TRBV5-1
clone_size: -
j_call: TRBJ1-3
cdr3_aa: CASSSRQAAGGNTIYF
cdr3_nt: TGCGCCAGCAGCTCCAGGCAGGCCGCGGGTGGAAACACCATATATTTT

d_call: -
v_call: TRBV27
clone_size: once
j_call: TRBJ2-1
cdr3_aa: CASSPPGYYNEQFF
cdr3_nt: TGTGCCAGCAGTCCCCCAGGCTACTACAATGAGCAGTTCTTC

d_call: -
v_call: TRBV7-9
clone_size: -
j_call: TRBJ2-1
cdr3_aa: CASSSQLRGSYEQFF
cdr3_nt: TGTGCCAGCAGCTCCCAACTACGCGGGTCGTATGAGCAGTTCTTC

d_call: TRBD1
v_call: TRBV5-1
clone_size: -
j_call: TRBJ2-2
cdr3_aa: CASSSGTGATGELFF
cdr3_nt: TGCGCCAGCAGCTCCGGGACAGGGGCCACCGGGGAGCTGTTTTTT

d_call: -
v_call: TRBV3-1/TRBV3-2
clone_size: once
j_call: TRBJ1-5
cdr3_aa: CASSQDRDTHQPQHF
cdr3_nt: TGTGCCAGCAGCCAGGACCGGGACACCCATCAGCCCCAGCATTTT

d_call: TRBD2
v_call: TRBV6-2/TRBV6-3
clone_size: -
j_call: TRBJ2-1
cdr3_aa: CASSYTTGTSGGAELDNEQFF
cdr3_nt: TGTGCCAGCAGTTACACAACCGGGACTAGCGGGGGGGCCGAGTTGGACAATGAGCAGTTCTTC

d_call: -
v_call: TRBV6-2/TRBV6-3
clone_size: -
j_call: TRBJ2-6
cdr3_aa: CASSLSSSGANVLTF
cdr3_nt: TGTGCCAGCAGTTTAAGTAGCTCTGGGGCCAACGTCCTGACTTTC

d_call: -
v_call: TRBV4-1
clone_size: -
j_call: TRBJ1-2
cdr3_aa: CASSQVASNYGYTF
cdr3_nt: TGCGCCAGCAGCCAAGTGGCTTCCAACTATGGCTACACCTTC

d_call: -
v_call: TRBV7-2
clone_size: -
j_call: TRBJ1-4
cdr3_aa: CASSLKFRGANEKLFF
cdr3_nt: TGTGCCAGCAGCCTTAAATTTCGGGGAGCTAATGAAAAACTGTTTTTT

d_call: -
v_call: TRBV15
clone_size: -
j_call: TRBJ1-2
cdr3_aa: CATSRADRRIRQGGYTF
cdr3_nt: TGTGCCACCAGCAGAGCAGACCGGCGGATCCGCCAGGGTGGCTACACCTTC

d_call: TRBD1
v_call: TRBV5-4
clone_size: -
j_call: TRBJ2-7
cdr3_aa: CASRPGTGTYEQYF
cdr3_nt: TGTGCCAGCAGGCCCGGGACAGGGACCTACGAGCAGTACTTC

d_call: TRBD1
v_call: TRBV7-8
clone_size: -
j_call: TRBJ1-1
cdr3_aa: CASSTQTGMAAEAFF
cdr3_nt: TGTGCCAGCAGCACCCAGACAGGGATGGCGGCTGAAGCTTTCTTT

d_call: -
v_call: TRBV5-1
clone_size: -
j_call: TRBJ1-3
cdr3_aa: CASSLDRGGNTIYF
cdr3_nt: TGCGCCAGCAGCTTGGACAGAGGGGGAAACACCATATATTTT

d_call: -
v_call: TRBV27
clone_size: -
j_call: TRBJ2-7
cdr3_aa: CASSDNYEQYF
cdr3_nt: TGTGCCAGCAGTGACAACTACGAGCAGTACTTC

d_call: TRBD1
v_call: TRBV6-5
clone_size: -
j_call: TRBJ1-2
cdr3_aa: CASSLSDRGLFDTF
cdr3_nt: TGTGCCAGCAGTCTATCGGACAGGGGGCTTTTCGACACCTTC

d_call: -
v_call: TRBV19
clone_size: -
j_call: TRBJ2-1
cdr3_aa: CASSIDRGEQFF
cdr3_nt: TGTGCCAGTAGTATAGATCGGGGTGAGCAGTTCTTC

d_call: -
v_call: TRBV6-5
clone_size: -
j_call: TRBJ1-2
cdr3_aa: CASSYGGLSNYGYTF
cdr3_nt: TGTGCCAGCAGTTACGGGGGACTTTCTAACTATGGCTACACCTTC

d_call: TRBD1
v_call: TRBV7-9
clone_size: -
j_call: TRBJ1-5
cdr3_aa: CASSLGQGRNQPQHF
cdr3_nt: TGTGCCAGCAGCTTGGGACAGGGCCGCAATCAGCCCCAGCATTTT

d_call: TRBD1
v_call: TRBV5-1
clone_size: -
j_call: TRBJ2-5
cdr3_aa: CASSAGQGETQYF
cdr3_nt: TGCGCCAGCAGCGCCGGACAGGGAGAGACCCAGTACTTC

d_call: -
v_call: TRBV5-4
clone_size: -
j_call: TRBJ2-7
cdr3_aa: CASSSRTGNYEQYF
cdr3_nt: TGTGCCAGCAGCTCCCGGACGGGAAACTACGAGCAGTACTTC

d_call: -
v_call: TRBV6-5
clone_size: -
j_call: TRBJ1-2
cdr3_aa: CASSYTVLAPAGGYTF
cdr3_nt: TGTGCCAGCAGTTACACCGTCTTAGCTCCGGCGGGGGGCTACACCTTC

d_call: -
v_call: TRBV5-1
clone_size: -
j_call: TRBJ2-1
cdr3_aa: CASSLPSVDEQFF
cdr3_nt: TGCGCCAGCAGCTTGCCTAGCGTCGATGAGCAGTTCTTC

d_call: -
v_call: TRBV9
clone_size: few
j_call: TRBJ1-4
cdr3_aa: CASSAGGEKLFF
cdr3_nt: TGTGCCAGCAGCGCGGGGGGGGAAAAACTGTTTTTT

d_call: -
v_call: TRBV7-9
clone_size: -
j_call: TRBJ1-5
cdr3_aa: CASSASGNQPQHF
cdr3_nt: TGTGCCAGCAGCGCTTCGGGCAATCAGCCCCAGCATTTT

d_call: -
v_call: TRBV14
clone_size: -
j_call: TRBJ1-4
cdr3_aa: CASRPSGTSEKLFF
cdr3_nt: TGTGCCAGCAGACCATCCGGGACATCGGAAAAACTGTTTTTT

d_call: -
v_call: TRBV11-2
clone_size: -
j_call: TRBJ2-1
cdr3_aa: CASSPPVWLAEQFF
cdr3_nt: TGTGCCAGCAGCCCCCCGGTGTGGCTAGCCGAGCAGTTCTTC

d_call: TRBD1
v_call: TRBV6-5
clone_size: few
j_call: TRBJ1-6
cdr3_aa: CASTRDRNNSPLHF
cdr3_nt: TGTGCCAGCACCCGGGACAGGAATAATTCACCCCTCCACTTT

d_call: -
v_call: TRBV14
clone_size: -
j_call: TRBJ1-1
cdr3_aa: CASSQDWGGNTEAFF
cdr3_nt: TGTGCCAGCAGCCAAGATTGGGGGGGTAACACTGAAGCTTTCTTT